A selection of T cell receptor beta chains follows, all from one sample in a study of CD8+ T cells in alopecia areata. The data were produced by immunoSEQ multiplex PCR, yet TCRdb's version contains in-frame clones alone and is incomplete. The sample consists of about 150,000 clones, 55% of them appearing once. The material sequenced was CD4+ T cells sorted from blood. The receptors were gathered from a human donor in good health. The CDR3 runs from the conserved cysteine through the conserved F or W. D genes are given only for firm matches. The size of a clone is reported for some rows only, either as once, few or many, or as a class for expanded clones.

V	size	D	J	length	DNA	CDR3
TRBV30	-	-	TRBJ1-5	15	TGTGCCTGGACCCCCCCCGGACAGCGTAATCAGCCCCAGCATTTT	CAWTPPGQRNQPQHF
TRBV15	-	TRBD1	TRBJ2-7	15	TGTGCCACCAGCAGACTACAGGGGGCTTCCTACGAGCAGTACTTC	CATSRLQGASYEQYF
TRBV15	once	-	TRBJ2-3	13	TGTGCCACCAGCAGAGATTTCACAGATACGCAGTATTTT	CATSRDFTDTQYF
TRBV7-4	-	-	TRBJ2-3	15	TGTGCCAGCAGCTCCACTTCGCGAAGCACAGATACGCAGTATTTT	CASSSTSRSTDTQYF
TRBV5-1	once	-	TRBJ2-1	15	TGCGCCAGCAGCTTGATTCCTGGGGGGATAAATGAGCAGTTCTTC	CASSLIPGGINEQFF
TRBV5-1	-	-	TRBJ1-2	14	TGCGCCAGCAGCTTGGGACCCGCTAACTATGGCTACACCTTC	CASSLGPANYGYTF
TRBV7-6	-	-	TRBJ2-1	11	TGTGCCAGCAGCTTAGGATGGGAGCAGTTCTTC	CASSLGWEQFF
TRBV6-1	few	-	TRBJ1-2	13	TGTGCCAGCAGTGAAGCGGGGGAACGGGGCTACACCTTC	CASSEAGERGYTF
TRBV29-1	-	TRBD2	TRBJ2-5	15	TGCAGCGTCGGGTCGGGGGGGGCTCTTGGAGAGACCCAGTACTTC	CSVGSGGALGETQYF
TRBV30	-	TRBD2	TRBJ2-1	13	TGTGCCTGGAGTAGCGGGGGACGGGTTGAGCAGTTCTTC	CAWSSGGRVEQFF
TRBV6-5	-	TRBD1	TRBJ2-7	13	TGTGCCAGCCAAACACCGGGACAGGGCGAGCAGTACTTC	CASQTPGQGEQYF
TRBV2	-	-	TRBJ1-2	13	TGTGCCAGTTCCTTGGTACGGATCTATGGCTACACCTTC	CASSLVRIYGYTF
TRBV27	-	-	TRBJ2-5	13	TGTGCCAGCAGTTTGGAGGGGGGGGAGACCCAGTACTTC	CASSLEGGETQYF
TRBV28	few	-	TRBJ2-2	12	TGTGCCAGCGGGGTGGACACCGGGGAGCTGTTTTTT	CASGVDTGELFF
TRBV5-1	-	-	TRBJ2-7	15	TGCGCCAGCAGCTTGGGAGGTAGCCCAGGCCACGAGCAGTACTTC	CASSLGGSPGHEQYF
TRBV4-1	-	TRBD1	TRBJ1-5	17	TGCGCCAGCAGCCGAGACCGGGACAGGGGACCCAATCAGCCCCAGCATTTT	CASSRDRDRGPNQPQHF
TRBV6-6	-	-	TRBJ2-5	13	TGTGCCAGCAGGCGAGACCCTCGTGAGACCCAGTACTTC	CASRRDPRETQYF
TRBV5-1	-	-	TRBJ2-2	13	TGCGCCAGCAGCGTCTGGGACACCGGGGAGCTGTTTTTT	CASSVWDTGELFF
TRBV6-6	few	TRBD2	TRBJ2-5	15	TGTGCCAGCTGGGGTAGCGGGAGGGCGGAGGAGACCCAGTACTTC	CASWGSGRAEETQYF
TRBV6-5	-	-	TRBJ1-4	12	TGTGCCAGCAGTTACTCGGGGGGGAAACTGTTTTTT	CASSYSGGKLFF
TRBV29-1	-	-	TRBJ2-7	12	TGCAGCGTGCGGACTATCTCCTACGAGCAGTACTTC	CSVRTISYEQYF
TRBV5-4	-	-	TRBJ2-1	13	TGTGCCAGCAGCTTGACTAGCCACAATGAGCAGTTCTTC	CASSLTSHNEQFF
TRBV29-1	-	-	TRBJ2-6	16	TGCAGCGTTCGGAAGGGCTCGGCTTCTGGGGCCAACGTCCTGACTTTC	CSVRKGSASGANVLTF
TRBV29-1	-	-	TRBJ2-3	14	TGCAGCGTCGGACATCGGGTGCCGGCGGATACGCAGTATTTT	CSVGHRVPADTQYF
TRBV11-2	few	TRBD1	TRBJ2-5	14	TGTGCCAGCAGCCAACGGACAGGGCAAGAGACCCAGTACTTC	CASSQRTGQETQYF
TRBV27	-	-	TRBJ1-5	15	TGTGCCAGCAGCCGGGCAGGGCCCCGCAATCAGCCCCAGCATTTT	CASSRAGPRNQPQHF